Presented here are 27 T cell receptor beta chains from one specimen sequenced in a study of blood T cell repertoires in COVID-19. Libraries were prepared by immunoSEQ multiplex PCR; TCRdb keeps only in-frame clonotypes and omits some of them. Of approximately 230,000 clones detected, about 87% appear once; the ten largest clones hold just under 6.5%. The sequenced sample consisted of peripheral blood. These receptors were collected from a young woman with COVID-19, enrolled during active disease.

V and J are TRBV7-2 and TRBJ1-6; TRBD1 might be the D (5 bases). The CDR3 runs to 15 residues. V lost 0 bases and J 9 bases, leaving 12 bases between the germline ends. Germline CDR1 and CDR2: SGHTA and FQGNSA. CDR3 residues: CASSLATGVGSPLHF. Written as DNA, the CDR3 is TGTGCCAGCAGCTTAGCAACAGGCGTCGGTTCACCCCTCCACTTT.

The J gene is TRBJ2-2, the V gene TRBV5-8; D unresolved. V was trimmed by 0 bases and J by 5 bases, leaving 8 bases between them. This CDR3 contains 14 residues. CDR1 and CDR2 from the germline V gene are SGHTS and YDEGEE. The CDR3 nucleotides are TGTGCCAGCAGCTTGGGACTGGTAACCGGGGAGCTGTTTTTT. It translates to CASSLGLVTGELFF.

This chain connects TRBV15 to TRBJ2-5; weak D call: TRBD2 (6 bases). Germline lookup yields CDR1 LNHNV and CDR2 YYDKDF (reference sequence). Trimming left V 0 bases short and J 9 bases short, with 11 bases between. The CDR3 spans 13 residues. Written as DNA, the CDR3 is TGTGCCACCAGCAGAGATCTTAGGGAGGCCCAGTACTTC. It is translated as CATSRDLREAQYF.

This chain connects TRBV11-2 to TRBJ2-5, with 8 bases matching TRBD1. The germline CDR1 and CDR2 sequences are SGHAT and FQNNGV. V was clipped by 4 bases and J by 5 bases; unmatched bases: 12. The CDR3 runs 16 residues. The CDR3 DNA is TGTGCCAGCAGCTCCCCACACGGACAGGGTAGTGAGACCCAGTACTTC. Amino acid sequence: CASSSPHGQGSETQYF.

Points on this clone: Sequence at one end of the junction differs from germline and may be a read error. The chain joins TRBV30 to TRBJ1-2, with D possibly being TRBD1 (5 bases). Looked up from germline, CDR1 is GTSNPN and CDR2 is SVGIG (reference sequence). The CDR3 length is 13 residues. The CDR3 reads CVWSVHRGNGYTF. The CDR3 bases are TGTGTCTGGAGTGTACATCGGGGGAATGGCTACACCTTC.

V is TRBV6-5 and J is TRBJ2-7, with D unresolved. Trimming took off 7 bases at V and 5 bases at J, with 15 bases between the two ends. Germline lookup yields CDR1 MNHEY and CDR2 SVGAGI. This CDR3 has 13 residues. The CDR3 DNA reads as TGTGCCAGCACAGGATTCGCAGTAGACGAGCAGTACGTC. This gives the protein CASTGFAVDEQYV.

V gene TRBV11-2 combines with J gene TRBJ2-5, with 8 bases that match TRBD1. The CDR3 spans 15 residues. With 4 bases clipped from V and 4 bases from J, the junction kept 8 bases outside the gene matches. Germline CDR1 and CDR2: SGHAT and FQNNGV. The CDR3 nucleotides read TGTGCCAGCAGCTCCAACTCAGGGGGCCGAGAGACCCAGTACTTC. Amino acids: CASSSNSGGRETQYF.

This clone was detected once. The chain links TRBV2 to TRBJ2-2; 11 nucleotides align to TRBD2. The CDR3 contains 18 residues. Germline V lookup: CDR1 SNHLY, CDR2 FYNNEI. The junction had 15 bases not matched to a gene; V was cut back by 6 bases and J by 6 bases. DNA for the CDR3: TGTGCCAGCAGGGGTGGGACTAGCGGTATTGGAGTTTCCGGGGAGCTGTTTTTT. This translates into CASRGGTSGIGVSGELFF.

The V gene is TRBV2, the J gene TRBJ2-3, with D tentatively TRBD2 (6 bases). Germline CDR1 reads SNHLY; CDR2 reads FYNNEI. The CDR3 sequence is 14 residues long. Trimming cost V 7 bases and J 1 base, with 12 bases left between them. CDR3 DNA: TGTGCCAGCACCTGGGACTTTCGCACAGATACGCAGTATTTT. This codes for CASTWDFRTDTQYF. The entire variable domain, with the rest obtained from reference TRBV2 and TRBJ2-3, is as follows: EPEVTQTPSHQVTQMGQEVILRCVPISNHLYFYWYRQILGQKVEFLVSFYNNEISEKSEIFDDQFSVERPDGSNFTLKIRSTKLEDSAMYFCASTWDFRTDTQYFGPGTRLTVL.

As concerns this clone: The same CDR3 can be traced to other DNA sequences in this sample. The rearrangement links TRBV30 to TRBJ1-1, with TRBD1 matching over 7 bases. In germline, CDR1 is GTSNPN, CDR2 SVGIG (reference sequence). The CDR3 has 13 amino acids. V shed 3 bases and J 2 bases; nucleotides not matched to a gene: 3. CDR3 sequence (DNA): TGTGCCTGGAGCCGACAGGGAAACACTGAAGCTTTCTTT. The encoded protein is CAWSRQGNTEAFF.

This chain uses TRBV9 with TRBJ1-3, with D unclear. The V gene lost 5 bases and the J gene lost 3 bases, with 12 bases spanning the gap. The CDR3 runs 14 residues. CDR1 is SGDLS, CDR2 YYNGEE, per germline. CDR3 nucleotide sequence: TGTGCCAGCAGGGAGGCATTCGGTGGAAACACCATATATTTT. This encodes CASREAFGGNTIYF.

This chain's CDR3 is CASSLVGRGTDTQYF. The CDR3, as DNA: TGTGCCAGCAGTTTGGTCGGGAGGGGAACAGATACGCAGTATTTT. V usage is TRBV28 and J usage is TRBJ2-3, with 8 bases aligning to TRBD2. The CDR3 runs 15 residues. Per the germline V gene, CDR1 is MDHEN and CDR2 is SYDVKM. V shed 3 bases, J shed 3 bases, and the junction held 5 bases outside the gene matches.

The chain links TRBV19 to TRBJ2-2; no firm D call. CDR1 LNHDA and CDR2 SQIVND come from the germline V gene (reference sequence). The V and J ends lost 7 bases and 5 bases respectively, with 8 bases between them. This CDR3 has 12 amino acids. In DNA, the CDR3 is TGTGCCAGTATCAGTGCTACCGGGGAGCTGTTTTTT. This encodes CASISATGELFF.

J is TRBJ1-4 and V is TRBV7-9, with 8 positions matching TRBD1. This CDR3 is 14 amino acids long. V lost 3 bases, J lost 8 bases, and 5 bases stayed unmatched. Germline V gene sequence: CDR1 SEHNR, CDR2 FQNEAQ (reference sequence). CDR3 sequence reads: CASSFQGAREKLFF. The CDR3 nucleotides are TGTGCCAGCAGCTTTCAGGGGGCGAGGGAAAAACTGTTTTTT.

This clone has just one count. The chain is built from TRBV20-1 and TRBJ2-7; 7 bases match TRBD2. J was trimmed by 6 bases and V by 6 bases; bases with no gene match: 8. Germline CDR1 reads DFQATT; CDR2 reads SNEGSKA (reference sequence). The CDR3 has 12 residues. CDR3 amino acids: CSASTSASEQYV. CDR3 coding DNA: TGCAGTGCCAGTACTAGCGCGTCCGAGCAGTACGTC.

Concerning this clone itself: One junction end does not reproduce the germline sequence, and a read error may be involved. The rearrangement links TRBV7-7 to TRBJ2-5, with 11 nucleotides matching TRBD2. Germline CDR1 and CDR2: SSHAT and FNYEAQ (reference sequence). The CDR3 covers 16 residues. CDR3 nucleotide sequence: TGTGCTAGCAGCTTAAATAGCGGGGGGGCTCAAGAGACCCAGTACTTC. Translation: CASSLNSGGAQETQYF.

This clone was counted a few times. This chain connects TRBV2 to TRBJ2-7, with D possibly being TRBD2 (6 bases). The CDR3 spans 15 residues. V lost 8 bases to trimming and J lost 3 bases, with 20 bases between them. Per germline, CDR1 SNHLY and CDR2 FYNNEI. The CDR3 region has the DNA TGTGCCAGCCGGAGCGGGCTCCTAACGTTCTACGAGCAGTACGTC. Its translation is CASRSGLLTFYEQYV.

The chain combines TRBV12-3 or TRBV12-4 with TRBJ1-1; D unclear. Trimming pared 4 bases from V and 4 bases from J, leaving 10 bases between. The CDR3 is made up of 13 amino acids. The CDR3 spells CASSSGLPTEAFF. In nucleotides, the CDR3 is TGTGCCAGCAGTTCCGGACTGCCCACTGAAGCTTTCTTT.

The V and J genes are TRBV4-3 and TRBJ2-1; 8 bases line up with TRBD1. Germline V lookup: CDR1 LGHNA, CDR2 YSLEER. The CDR3 runs to 17 residues. V was pared by 4 bases and J by 4 bases, with 12 bases of the junction left unmatched. CDR3 sequence (DNA): TGCGCCAGCAGCCCCGCGCCGGACAGGGTCAGTTACAATGAGCAGTTCTTC. Protein product: CASSPAPDRVSYNEQFF.

The chain is built from TRBV3-1 (or the pseudogene TRBV3-2) and TRBJ2-1, with 9 bases aligning to TRBD2. The CDR3 runs to 18 residues. V shed 1 base and J 7 bases; nucleotides not matched to a gene: 14. The germline V gene encodes CDR1 LGHDT and CDR2 YNNKEL (reference sequence). The CDR3 sequence is CASSQVPLGREGLNEQFF. The CDR3 bases are TGTGCCAGCAGCCAAGTTCCCTTAGGGCGGGAGGGCCTGAATGAGCAGTTCTTC.

This chain connects TRBV11-2 to TRBJ1-1, with TRBD1 as a possible D gene (5 bases). This CDR3 is 13 amino acids long. Germline lookup yields CDR1 SGHAT and CDR2 FQNNGV. Deletions cut 5 bases from V and 5 bases from J, with 12 bases between. CDR3 loop: CASSPLGGTEAFF. DNA for the CDR3: TGTGCCAGCAGCCCCCTCGGGGGGACTGAAGCTTTCTTT.

The genes are TRBV28 and TRBJ2-3; 9 bases map to TRBD2. CDR1 is MDHEN, CDR2 SYDVKM, per germline. The CDR3 spans 16 residues. V lost 6 bases and J lost 6; bases outside the gene matches: 13. Here the CDR3 DNA reads TGTGCCAGCAGCCTCCTTCGCGGGGGGGCTGGGGATACGCAGTATTTT. Translating gives CASSLLRGGAGDTQYF. Variable domain in full (rest from reference TRBV28 and TRBJ2-3): DVKVTQSSRYLVKRTGEKVFLECVQDMDHENMFWYRQDPGLGLRLIYFSYDVKMKEKGDIPEGYSVSREKKERFSLILESASTNQTSMYLCASSLLRGGAGDTQYFGPGTRLTVL.

The chain employs TRBV6-5 and TRBJ2-7; weak D call: TRBD1 (5 bases). This CDR3 comprises 14 residues. Germline V CDR1 and CDR2: MNHEY, SVGAGI. CDR3 loop: CASSYSGQGYGQYV. The CDR3 region has the DNA TGTGCCAGCAGTTACTCAGGTCAGGGTTACGGGCAGTACGTC.

The V call is TRBV10-3, the J call TRBJ2-1, with D tentatively TRBD2 (7 bases). Germline values: CDR1 ENHRY, CDR2 SYGVKD. This CDR3 has 16 residues. The germline V and J ends were trimmed by 3 bases and 6 bases, with 18 bases remaining between them. CDR3 in DNA: TGTGCCATCAGTGATCATTTTAGGGAGGGGGGCAATGAGCAGTTCTTC. This sequence encodes CAISDHFREGGNEQFF.

The chain's CDR3 is CASSLNSGSGDEQYV. CDR3 DNA sequence: TGTGCCAGCAGCTTAAATAGCGGGAGCGGCGACGAGCAGTACGTC. The J gene is TRBJ2-7, the V gene TRBV7-2; 9 bases line up with TRBD2. V was clipped by 2 bases and J by 5 bases; unmatched bases: 7. Germline CDR1 reads SGHTA; CDR2 reads FQGNSA. The CDR3 runs 15 residues.

V gene TRBV9 combines with J gene TRBJ2-5; 9 positions match TRBD2. Germline assignment: CDR1 SGDLS and CDR2 YYNGEE. The CDR3 totals 14 residues. Losses at the gene ends were 2 bases for V and 5 bases for J; bases not matched to a gene: 4. The CDR3 bases are TGTGCCAGCAGCGTTGCGGGGGGGCCTGAGACCCAGTACTTC. Its translation is CASSVAGGPETQYF.

A few counts support this clone. The chain joins TRBV12-5 to TRBJ1-1, with 7 positions matching TRBD1. CDR1 is LGHNT, CDR2 FRNRAP, per germline. Trimming removed 7 bases from V and 1 base from J; junction bases left unmatched: 6. CDR3 size: 14 residues. In nucleotides, the CDR3 is TGTGCTAGTGCCATCCGGGACAGGAACACTGAAGCTTTCTTT. It specifies CASAIRDRNTEAFF.